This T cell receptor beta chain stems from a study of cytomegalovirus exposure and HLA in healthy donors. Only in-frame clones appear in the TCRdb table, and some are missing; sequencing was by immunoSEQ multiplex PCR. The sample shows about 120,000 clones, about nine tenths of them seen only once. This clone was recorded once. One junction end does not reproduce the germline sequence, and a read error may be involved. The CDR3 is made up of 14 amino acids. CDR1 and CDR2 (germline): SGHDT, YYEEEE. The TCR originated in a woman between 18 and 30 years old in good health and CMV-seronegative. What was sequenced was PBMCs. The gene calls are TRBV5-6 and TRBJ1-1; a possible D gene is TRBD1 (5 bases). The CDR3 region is CASSSGMGNAEAFF. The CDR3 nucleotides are TGTGCCAGCAGCTCAGGGATGGGGAACGCTGAAGCTTTCTTT.